This T cell receptor beta chain was sequenced in a study of sequential checkpoint blockade in melanoma. Study in general: After both sequences, patients received maintenance nivolumab.

Germline assignment: CDR1 MRHNA and CDR2 SNTAGT. V was clipped by 4 bases and J by 0 bases; unmatched bases: 13. This CDR3 comprises 19 residues. Treatment given: randomized to nivolumab then ipilimumab (arm A) or the reverse (arm B). None of the patients previously received DNA-damaging chemotherapy. Data came from immunoSEQ multiplex PCR; TCRdb stores just in-frame clones and leaves some out. The sample lists over 25,000 clones, around 82% occurring once. The chain links TRBV6-4 to TRBJ2-7, with 12 bases matching TRBD1. The starting material was CD8+ T cells sorted from blood (inferred from file names), obtained from a patient given nivolumab and ipilimumab in sequence. This clonotype was sampled from a human donor with melanoma. CDR3 nucleotides: TGTGCCAGCAGTGTAATCCTCCCGGGGACAGGGGGCTGCTCCTACGAGCAGTACTTC. Translating gives CASSVILPGTGGCSYEQYF.